The clone carrying this T cell receptor beta chain occurred once. Here immunoSEQ multiplex PCR was the method, and the copy in TCRdb shows in-frame clones only, minus some. The table lists around 100,000 clones, around 64% of them singletons, with approximately 23% in the top ten. These data are taken from a study of shared clonotypes between healthy human individuals. CD8 memory cells included CD45RO+ cells plus CCR7-negative CD45RA+ TemRA cells. The CDR3 is 15 amino acids. V was shortened by 6 bases and J by 4 bases, with 16 bases between the two germline ends. Germline V CDR1 and CDR2: MDHEN, SYDVKM.

The sample consisted of memory CD8+ T cells sorted from blood. Noted subset: CD45RO+ cells pooled with CCR7-negative TemRA cells. This receptor was obtained from a woman aged 30 to 39 in good health. The chain couples TRBV28 to TRBJ2-1; D call uncertain. DNA for the CDR3: TGTGCCAGCAGCCTTTCTCCGACCGAGTACAATGAGCAGTTCTTC. The encoded protein is CASSLSPTEYNEQFF.